This TCR beta chain was identified in a study of cytomegalovirus exposure and HLA in healthy donors. Across the study: Membership in the Caucasian-associated ancestry cluster was found for approximately 85% of 300 to 400 genotyped donors.

The PCR made use of 60 Vbeta and 13 Jbeta primers. The authors' processing: An analysis performed later counted around 80 million unique TCR beta chains (roughly 11 million of them shared). Data came from immunoSEQ multiplex PCR; TCRdb stores just in-frame clones and leaves some out. The V and J calls and clone size were taken over from that table, and D and trimming were inferred from the DNA. This sample has about 140,000 clones; 84% occur once, and the top ten carry more than 2%. General study results and limits: Accurate HLA-A and HLA-B prediction from TCR beta sequences was reported for most subjects.

This clone appeared once. Its antigen remains unidentified. V shed 4 bases, J shed 6 bases, and the junction held 8 bases outside the gene matches. The CDR3 has 14 amino acids. Looked up from germline, CDR1 is SGHNT and CDR2 is YYREEE (reference sequence). The sequence was obtained from a boy younger than 10 in good health and CMV-seronegative. The sequenced sample was PBMCs. This rearrangement joins TRBV5-4 to TRBJ1-2, with TRBD1 matching 8 bases. This chain's CDR3 is CASSSGTGGDGYTF. The CDR3 bases are TGTGCCAGCAGCAGCGGAACAGGGGGAGATGGCTACACCTTC.